Each of the 29 T cell receptor beta chains below was sequenced from the same sample in a study of blood T cell repertoires in COVID-19 (dated by TCRdb to the early 2020s). Library construction relied on the immunoSEQ multiplex PCR assay. The source is immuneACCESS, and TCRdb retained only in-frame sequences with V and J called. Part of the clones is not carried over; for the studies checked, unresolved V genes explain less than half of this, and the remainder is unexplained. This sample holds over 150,000 clones; more than 85% were observed only once. The ten largest clones add up to approximately 0.48% of the sample. Sequencing used peripheral blood. The origin of the receptors is a man aged 45-65 years with acute or convalescent COVID-19.

This chain links TRBV28 with TRBJ2-1; TRBD1 matches 11 bases. The trim removed 5 bases at V and 15 bases at J, leaving 9 bases unmatched. Germline CDR1 is MDHEN and CDR2 is SYDVKM. The length of the CDR3 is 13 residues. In DNA form, the CDR3 reads TGTGCCAGCAGTCTAACAGGACAGGGGGCCCCGTTCTTC. The encoded protein is CASSLTGQGAPFF.

The rearrangement uses TRBV28 and TRBJ2-1, with D perhaps TRBD1 (7 bases). V lost 4 bases and J lost 10, with 23 bases in between. CDR1 and CDR2 from the germline V gene are MDHEN and SYDVKM. The CDR3 is made up of 16 amino acids. The CDR3 loop reads CASSSASATGLEEQFF. CDR3 nucleotides: TGTGCCAGCAGTTCCGCTAGCGCGACAGGGCTAGAGGAGCAGTTCTTC. Complete variable domain (other parts from reference TRBV28 and TRBJ2-1): DVKVTQSSRYLVKRTGEKVFLECVQDMDHENMFWYRQDPGLGLRLIYFSYDVKMKEKGDIPEGYSVSREKKERFSLILESASTNQTSMYLCASSSASATGLEEQFFGPGTRLTVL.

CDR3 sequence (DNA): TGTGCCAGCAGCCGGGCGGGGGACTACAATGAGCAGTTCTTC. This sequence encodes CASSRAGDYNEQFF. The chain links TRBV3-1 (or the pseudogene TRBV3-2) to TRBJ2-1, with 7 bases fitting TRBD2. The germline V gene encodes CDR1 LGHDT and CDR2 YNNKEL (reference sequence). The CDR3 totals 14 residues. Trimming at V came to 4 bases and at J to 3 bases, leaving 3 bases not matched to a gene.

In this sample, this clone turned up a few times. The genes are TRBV5-8 and TRBJ2-2; TRBD1 matches at 8 bases. Per germline, CDR1 SGHTS and CDR2 YDEGEE. CDR3 size: 16 residues. V lost 4 bases and J lost 5; bases outside the gene matches: 10. The chain's CDR3 is CASSPYTGGWTGELFF. The CDR3 region has the DNA TGTGCCAGCAGCCCCTACACAGGGGGATGGACCGGGGAGCTGTTTTTT.

The DNA for the CDR3 is TGTGCCAGCAGTCCGGGAGACAGCTCTGGAAACACCATATATTTT. It encodes CASSPGDSSGNTIYF. The chain links TRBV14 to TRBJ1-3; a weak D match, TRBD1 (5 bases). CDR1 is SGHDN, CDR2 FVKESK, per germline. Trimming pared 6 bases from V and 0 bases from J, leaving 12 bases between. This CDR3 comprises 15 residues. The whole variable domain, filled in from reference TRBV14 and TRBJ1-3, reads EAGVTQFPSHSVIEKGQTVTLRCDPISGHDNLYWYRRVMGKEIKFLLHFVKESKQDESGMPNNRFLAERTGGTYSTLKVQPAELEDSGVYFCASSPGDSSGNTIYFGEGSWLTVV.

The chain uses TRBV19 and TRBJ2-1, with no clear D. From germline, CDR1 is LNHDA and CDR2 SQIVND (reference sequence). V was cut by 4 bases and J by 4 bases, with 14 bases left in between. The CDR3 is 15 residues long. The CDR3 here is CASSNYRVPYNEQFF. The CDR3 DNA reads as TGTGCCAGTAGTAATTACCGCGTACCATACAATGAGCAGTTCTTC.

This sequence joins TRBV28 and TRBJ2-7; D gene unclear. V was pared by 6 bases and J by 1 base, with 4 bases between. Germline V gene data show CDR1 as MDHEN and CDR2 as SYDVKM. This CDR3 has 11 residues. The CDR3 DNA reads as TGTGCCAGCAGGTCTTCCTACGAGCAGTACTTC. Protein sequence: CASRSSYEQYF.

This sequence joins TRBV7-3 and TRBJ2-3; a weak D match, TRBD1 (5 bases). Germline V gene lookup returns CDR1 SGHTA and CDR2 FQGTGA. Trimming shortened V by 1 base and J by 2 bases, and 16 bases separated the two germline ends. The CDR3 consists of 17 residues. The CDR3: CASSLKGQGGHTDTQYF. DNA of the CDR3: TGTGCCAGCAGCTTAAAGGGTCAGGGTGGCCACACAGATACGCAGTATTTT.

This sequence joins TRBV5-1 and TRBJ2-6, with D possibly being TRBD2 (6 bases). Germline values: CDR1 SGHRS, CDR2 YFSETQ. V was shortened by 0 bases and J by 4 bases, with 8 bases between the two germline ends. The CDR3 extends over 15 amino acids. This chain's CDR3 is CASSLGGGGANVLTF. For the CDR3, the DNA is TGCGCCAGCAGCTTGGGGGGAGGAGGGGCCAACGTCCTGACTTTC. Variable domain in full (rest from reference TRBV5-1 and TRBJ2-6): KAGVTQTPRYLIKTRGQQVTLSCSPISGHRSVSWYQQTPGQGLQFLFEYFSETQRNKGNFPGRFSGRQFSNSRSEMNVSTLELGDSALYLCASSLGGGGANVLTFGAGSRLTVL.

This chain uses TRBV7-9 with TRBJ2-3; 9 bases are a match to TRBD1. CDR3 length equals 16 residues. Germline V gene data show CDR1 as SEHNR and CDR2 as FQNEAQ (reference sequence). J gave up 5 bases and V 6 bases, and 12 bases lay outside the gene matches. The CDR3: CASSQPGQGLEDTQYF. For the CDR3, the DNA is TGTGCCAGCAGTCAGCCGGGACAGGGATTGGAAGATACGCAGTATTTT.

The V call is TRBV7-9, the J call TRBJ1-3; D is unresolved. This CDR3 has 15 residues. V was clipped by 2 bases and J by 4 bases, with 12 bases between them. Germline assignment: CDR1 SEHNR and CDR2 FQNEAQ (reference sequence). The CDR3 is CASSLQRSGGNTIYF. Written as DNA, the CDR3 is TGTGCCAGCAGCTTACAACGTTCGGGAGGAAACACCATATATTTT.

The chain joins TRBV7-2 to TRBJ2-2, with D perhaps TRBD2 (7 bases). Germline V lookup: CDR1 SGHTA, CDR2 FQGNSA. The CDR3 runs to 15 residues. V lost 11 bases, J lost 4 bases, and 20 bases lay in between. CDR3 bases: TGTGCCGACAACCCTGAGGGGGGGCGCACCGGGGAGCTGTTTTTT. Its translation is CADNPEGGRTGELFF. Complete variable domain (other parts from reference TRBV7-2 and TRBJ2-2): GAGVSQSPSNKVTEKGKDVELRCDPISGHTALYWYRQSLGQGLEFLIYFQGNSAPDKSGLPSDRFSAERTGGSVSTLTIQRTQQEDSAVYLCADNPEGGRTGELFFGEGSRLTVL.

This chain connects TRBV14 to TRBJ2-5, with D unclear. This CDR3 region has 14 residues. The V gene lost 4 bases and the J gene lost 2 bases, with 11 bases spanning the gap. Germline CDR1 and CDR2: SGHDN and FVKESK. CDR3 sequence: CASSPLSRQETQYF. The CDR3 DNA sequence: TGTGCCAGCAGCCCTCTGAGCAGGCAAGAGACCCAGTACTTC.

The rearrangement links TRBV30 to TRBJ2-3, with D tentatively TRBD2 (5 bases). The germline gives CDR1 GTSNPN, CDR2 SVGIG (reference sequence). The CDR3 is 14 amino acids. The V gene lost 0 bases and the J gene lost 7 bases, with 14 bases spanning the gap. CDR3 sequence (DNA): TGTGCCTGGAGTGTTAGCGTGTGGTCCAATACGCAGTATTTT. Encoded protein: CAWSVSVWSNTQYF.

The chain joins TRBV7-9 to TRBJ2-7, with D possibly being TRBD1 (5 bases). CDR1 is SEHNR, CDR2 FQNEAQ, per germline (reference sequence). V was clipped by 2 bases and J by 4 bases, with 21 bases between them. The CDR3 sequence is 17 residues long. Here the CDR3 reads CASSLLPADTPRYEQYV. CDR3 nucleotides: TGTGCCAGCAGCTTACTCCCGGCGGACACGCCGAGGTACGAGCAGTACGTC.

The chain couples TRBV5-6 to TRBJ2-2, with TRBD1 matching over 10 bases. CDR3 length: 18 amino acids. The germline CDR1 and CDR2 sequences are SGHDT and YYEEEE. The V segment lost 4 bases and the J segment 5 bases; nucleotides outside the gene matches: 14. The CDR3 is CASSRLGTGDFGTGELFF. CDR3 sequence (DNA): TGTGCCAGCAGCCGCCTTGGGACAGGGGATTTCGGAACCGGGGAGCTGTTTTTT.

The CDR3 sequence is CASSQTPGAYNEQFF. Written as DNA, the CDR3 is TGCGCCAGCAGCCAAACCCCCGGTGCCTACAATGAGCAGTTCTTC. The chain recombines TRBV4-1 with TRBJ2-1; D gene uncertain. The CDR3 spans 15 residues. Trimming took off 2 bases at V and 2 bases at J, with 10 bases between the two ends. Germline V gene lookup returns CDR1 MGHRA and CDR2 YSYEKL.

The chain employs TRBV30 and TRBJ2-3; 10 positions match TRBD2. The CDR3 is 18 amino acids. The J segment lost 0 bases and the V segment lost 0 bases, leaving 9 bases of the junction unmatched. Germline CDR1 reads GTSNPN; CDR2 reads SVGIG (reference sequence). CDR3 residues: CAWSVRGLAGVSTDTQYF. DNA of the CDR3: TGTGCCTGGAGTGTACGGGGGCTAGCGGGGGTTAGCACAGATACGCAGTATTTT.

The chain uses TRBV5-1 and TRBJ2-7, with 13 nucleotides matching TRBD2. V lost 4 bases to trimming and J lost 2 bases; unmatched junction nucleotides: 3. The V gene's germline CDR1 is SGHRS and CDR2 YFSETQ. This CDR3 comprises 15 residues. The CDR3 loop reads CASSTGLAGAYEQYF. CDR3 sequence (DNA): TGCGCCAGCAGCACCGGACTAGCGGGAGCCTACGAGCAGTACTTC.

The V gene is TRBV11-2, the J gene TRBJ1-6; 8 bases map to TRBD1. This CDR3 comprises 15 residues. With 5 bases clipped from V and 8 bases from J, the junction kept 8 bases outside the gene matches. Germline values: CDR1 SGHAT, CDR2 FQNNGV. In DNA, the CDR3 is TGTGCCAGCAGCATAATCAGGGGGCGGGATTCACCCCTCCACTTT. The encoded protein is CASSIIRGRDSPLHF. Based on the CDR3 plus reference TRBV11-2 and TRBJ1-6, the full variable domain is EAGVAQSPRYKIIEKRQSVAFWCNPISGHATLYWYQQILGQGPKLLIQFQNNGVVDDSQLPKDRFSAERLKGVDSTLKIQPAKLEDSAVYLCASSIIRGRDSPLHFGNGTRLTVT.

This sequence joins TRBV28 and TRBJ1-4; 9 bases match TRBD1. The length of the CDR3 is 15 residues. The V gene end was trimmed by 7 bases and the J gene end by 10 bases; junction bases not matched to a gene: 13. Germline V CDR1 and CDR2: MDHEN, SYDVKM. CDR3 sequence reads: CASTYGNRGLGKLFF. The CDR3, as DNA: TGTGCCAGCACCTACGGAAACAGGGGGCTGGGAAAACTGTTTTTT.

Details on this clone: Other DNA sequences in this sample translate to the same CDR3. The chain has TRBV28 and TRBJ1-1; D possibly corresponds to TRBD1 (6 bases). This CDR3 comprises 14 residues. V was clipped by 3 bases and J by 1 base, with 9 bases between them. Germline-derived CDR1 and CDR2 are MDHEN and SYDVKM. CDR3 sequence (DNA): TGTGCCAGCAGTTTGCCACAGGGGAACACTGAAGCTTTCTTT. It is translated as CASSLPQGNTEAFF.

V is TRBV6-5 and J is TRBJ2-7; D is perhaps TRBD1 (5 bases). The V gene lost 0 bases and the J gene lost 6 bases, with 12 bases spanning the gap. Germline V gene data show CDR1 as MNHEY and CDR2 as SVGAGI. The CDR3 consists of 14 residues. As DNA, the CDR3 is TGTGCCAGCAGTTACTCGGGGCAGGGTCCCGAGCAGTACTTC. It specifies CASSYSGQGPEQYF.

The chain is built from TRBV9 and TRBJ1-6; the D is unclear. Trimming pared 4 bases from V and 3 bases from J, leaving 8 bases between. CDR1 and CDR2 (germline): SGDLS, YYNGEE. CDR3 length: 14 residues. DNA of the CDR3: TGTGCCAGCAGCCCGGAGGGCTATAATTCACCCCTCCACTTT. This sequence encodes CASSPEGYNSPLHF.

The chain carries TRBV4-3 and TRBJ1-4; D is unresolved. V lost 0 bases, J lost 1 base, and 9 bases lay in between. Germline V gives CDR1 LGHNA, CDR2 YSLEER. The length of the CDR3 is 16 residues. CDR3 nucleotides: TGCGCCAGCAGCCAAGAGGCCGTCATAACTAATGAAAAACTGTTTTTT. Protein product: CASSQEAVITNEKLFF.

J is TRBJ1-2 and V is TRBV7-9; D remains ambiguous. Germline V gene lookup returns CDR1 SEHNR and CDR2 FQNEAQ (reference sequence). The V end lost 6 bases, the J end lost 8 bases, and 19 bases lay between the germline ends. The CDR3 covers 14 residues. In DNA, the CDR3 is TGTGCCAGCAGTCGCGACTCTCGGCATGAGGGCTACACCTTC. It encodes CASSRDSRHEGYTF.

The J gene is TRBJ1-5, the V gene TRBV24-1; TRBD1 aligns across 7 bases. The germline gives CDR1 KGHDR, CDR2 SFDVKD. Losses at the gene ends were 4 bases for V and 3 bases for J; bases not matched to a gene: 8. The CDR3 has 16 residues. The CDR3 region is CATSESDREDNQPQHF. CDR3 sequence (DNA): TGTGCCACCAGTGAGAGCGACAGGGAGGACAATCAGCCCCAGCATTTT.

This chain connects TRBV19 to TRBJ2-5; D might be TRBD1 (5 bases). This CDR3 spans 13 amino acids. V lost 6 bases, J lost 0 bases, and 8 bases lay in between. Germline loops: CDR1 LNHDA, CDR2 SQIVND (reference sequence). CDR3 in amino acids: CASSQTDQETQYF. In DNA form, the CDR3 reads TGTGCCAGTAGCCAGACAGACCAAGAGACCCAGTACTTC.

This chain joins TRBV5-5 and TRBJ2-2, with 10 bases matching TRBD1. The CDR3 runs to 16 residues. From germline, CDR1 is SGHKS and CDR2 YYEKEE (reference sequence). V lost 0 bases and J lost 4; bases outside the gene matches: 3. CDR3 nucleotide sequence: TGTGCCAGCAGCTTGGGACAGGGGGCCGGCACCGGGGAGCTGTTTTTT. This gives the protein CASSLGQGAGTGELFF.